The 2 T cell receptor beta chains reported below all come from one sample, sequenced in a study of blood T cell repertoires in COVID-19. TCRdb's table, derived via immunoSEQ multiplex PCR, lists solely in-frame clones and lacks some. This table has about 210,000 clones, around 88% appearing once. Source material: peripheral blood. The receptors shown here come from a man in his fifties or sixties with active or convalescent COVID-19.

This clone was recorded a few times. The chain is built from TRBV7-9 and TRBJ2-1; TRBD2 matches at 9 bases. This CDR3 region has 15 residues. Germline V gene lookup returns CDR1 SEHNR and CDR2 FQNEAQ (reference sequence). The V gene end was trimmed by 6 bases and the J gene end by 5 bases; junction bases not matched to a gene: 8. In DNA form, the CDR3 reads TGTGCCAGCAGTCCCGGACTAGCGAATAACAATGAGCAGTTCTTC. Protein: CASSPGLANNNEQFF.

This clone occurred once. The chain is built from TRBV30 and TRBJ1-1; TRBD1 agrees at 8 bases. V lost 4 bases, J lost 6 bases, and 7 bases stayed unmatched. The CDR3 is 13 residues long. Looked up from germline, CDR1 is GTSNPN and CDR2 is SVGIG (reference sequence). CDR3 in DNA: TGTGCCTGGACCTTGACAGGGGATTCTGAAGCTTTCTTT. This sequence encodes CAWTLTGDSEAFF.